The 4 T cell receptor beta chains below were found in one sample sequenced in a study of shared T cell receptors in the human thymus. Profiling relied on immunoSEQ multiplex PCR, and the TCRdb table lists in-frame clones only, not all of them. The sample contains about 500,000 clones, about 80% of which appear only once. These data are also associated with another study on human thymus T cells.

Sequencing used thymocytes. All receptors come from a boy under two years old with a congenital heart defect.

The chain has TRBV5-1 and TRBJ1-2; 7 bases fit TRBD1. CDR1 is SGHRS, CDR2 YFSETQ, per germline. There are 14 residues in the CDR3. V shed 1 base and J 9 bases; nucleotides not matched to a gene: 9. CDR3 nucleotides: TGCGCCAGCAGCTTGAGTGACAGGGTCAAGAGCTACACCTTC. Its protein is CASSLSDRVKSYTF.

This clone was counted a few times. The chain carries TRBV6-5 and TRBJ2-3, with TRBD2 identical over 8 bases. This CDR3 spans 16 amino acids. Germline values: CDR1 MNHEY, CDR2 SVGAGI. Trimming cost V 2 bases and J 6 bases; bases outside gene matches: 10. CDR3 amino acids: CASSYDSGRRADTQYF. The CDR3 DNA sequence: TGTGCCAGCAGTTACGACAGCGGGAGAAGGGCGGATACGCAGTATTTT.

This clone showed up just once. The chain couples TRBV9 to TRBJ2-5, with TRBD1 as a possible D gene (6 bases). Germline assignment: CDR1 SGDLS and CDR2 YYNGEE. V lost 0 bases and J lost 5, with 11 bases in between. The CDR3 length is 14 residues. Here the CDR3 DNA reads TGTGCCAGCAGCGTAGACAGGGTCGGCGAGACCCAGTACTTC. Translated, it gives CASSVDRVGETQYF.

CDR3 protein: CASSDPGVGGDQETQYF. CDR3 coding DNA: TGTGCCAGCAGTGACCCCGGGGTAGGGGGCGATCAAGAGACCCAGTACTTC. The rearrangement links TRBV6-1 to TRBJ2-5; 7 nucleotides line up with TRBD1. The J segment lost 2 bases and the V segment lost 3 bases, leaving 12 bases of the junction unmatched. The CDR3 is made up of 17 amino acids. CDR1 and CDR2 (germline): MNHNS, SASEGT.